These 5 T cell receptor beta chains were sequenced from one sample in a study of radiation and T cells in renal cell carcinoma. Using immunoSEQ multiplex PCR, the repertoire was profiled, and TCRdb retains in-frame clones only, with some absent. Of around 30,000 clones in the sample, about 84% are singletons; the top ten hold roughly a third. Specified time point: blood 4 weeks post-SBRT, at nephrectomy. The treatment: 15 Gy SBRT to primary tumor, nephrectomy 4 weeks later. Material: blood, obtained from a patient whose treatment included radiotherapy and nephrectomy. All receptors come from a man aged 55 to 70 with renal cell carcinoma.

Turning to this clone: This specimen includes other DNA sequences encoding the same CDR3. This sequence joins TRBV5-6 and TRBJ2-7; a weak D match, TRBD1 (6 bases). V was cut by 0 bases and J by 0 bases, with 13 bases left in between. In germline, CDR1 is SGHDT, CDR2 YYEEEE. The CDR3 extends over 16 amino acids. CDR3 protein: CASSLEGVRRSYEQYF. CDR3 nucleotide sequence: TGTGCCAGCAGCTTGGAGGGGGTACGCCGCTCCTACGAGCAGTACTTC.

The chain has TRBV4-3 and TRBJ2-3; D ambiguous. V lost 1 base and J 4 bases, leaving 6 bases between the germline ends. CDR1 is LGHNA and CDR2 is YSLEER in the germline V gene. The CDR3 is 13 amino acids. The CDR3 region has the DNA TGCGCCAGCAGCCAAGCCCCGCCAGATACGCAGTATTTT. Translation gives CASSQAPPDTQYF.

This clone was picked up a small number of times. The chain joins TRBV9 to TRBJ1-6; D gene ambiguous. Germline loops: CDR1 SGDLS, CDR2 YYNGEE. V was pared by 0 bases and J by 0 bases, with 4 bases between. The CDR3 is 15 residues long. This CDR3 is CASSVGDSYNSPLHF. The CDR3 region has the DNA TGTGCCAGCAGCGTAGGTGACTCCTATAATTCACCCCTCCACTTT.

The chain couples TRBV29-1 to TRBJ1-2; D is uncertain. The CDR3 runs 15 residues. The V gene's germline CDR1 is SQVTM and CDR2 ANQGSEA. Trimming took 1 base from V and 6 from J, leaving 18 bases between them. In DNA, the CDR3 is TGCAGCGTTGAAGCCCCCGGGCTAGGGTCTGATGGCTACACCTTC. Translation gives CSVEAPGLGSDGYTF.

The DNA for the CDR3 is TGCGCCAGCAGCCCACAGGACCCAACGGCTGAAGCTTTCTTT. This gives the protein CASSPQDPTAEAFF. V and J are TRBV5-1 and TRBJ1-1; a possible D gene is TRBD1 (5 bases). The CDR3 is 14 residues long. Trimming pared 4 bases from V and 6 bases from J, leaving 16 bases between. CDR1 and CDR2 (germline): SGHRS, YFSETQ. The entire variable domain, with the rest obtained from reference TRBV5-1 and TRBJ1-1, is as follows: KAGVTQTPRYLIKTRGQQVTLSCSPISGHRSVSWYQQTPGQGLQFLFEYFSETQRNKGNFPGRFSGRQFSNSRSEMNVSTLELGDSALYLCASSPQDPTAEAFFGQGTRLTVV.